This T cell receptor (beta chain) derives from a study of shared clonotypes between healthy human individuals. Profiling relied on immunoSEQ multiplex PCR, and the TCRdb table lists in-frame clones only, not all of them. The sample records some 500,000 clones, about 96% being singletons. Turning to this clone: Other nucleotide sequences from this sample produce the same CDR3.

This CDR3 contains 14 residues. V lost 1 base and J lost 1, with 8 bases in between. CDR1 KGHSH and CDR2 LQKENI come from the germline V gene. Sequencing used naive CD4+ T cells sorted from blood. Described subset: CD45RA+ positively selected. V usage is TRBV18 and J usage is TRBJ2-7; the D is unclear. The receptor's source is a woman younger than 45 in good health. In DNA, the CDR3 is TGTGCCAGCTCACCACGAGACGGATCCTACGAGCAGTACTTC. Translating it yields CASSPRDGSYEQYF.